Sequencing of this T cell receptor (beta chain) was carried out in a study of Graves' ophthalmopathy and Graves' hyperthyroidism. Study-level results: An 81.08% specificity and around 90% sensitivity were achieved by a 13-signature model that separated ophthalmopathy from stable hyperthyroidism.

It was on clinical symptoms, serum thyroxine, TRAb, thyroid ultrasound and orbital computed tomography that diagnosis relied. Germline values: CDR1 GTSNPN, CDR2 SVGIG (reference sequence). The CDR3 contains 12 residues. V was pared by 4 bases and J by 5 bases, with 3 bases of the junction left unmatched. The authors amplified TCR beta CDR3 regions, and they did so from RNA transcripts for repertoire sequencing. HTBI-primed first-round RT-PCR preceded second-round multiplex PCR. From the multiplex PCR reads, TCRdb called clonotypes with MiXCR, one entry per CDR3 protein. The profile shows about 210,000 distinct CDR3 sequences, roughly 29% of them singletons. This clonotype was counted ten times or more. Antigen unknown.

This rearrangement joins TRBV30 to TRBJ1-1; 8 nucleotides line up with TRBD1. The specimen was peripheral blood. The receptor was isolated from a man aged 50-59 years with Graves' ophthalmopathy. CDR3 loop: CAWNRQGTEAFF. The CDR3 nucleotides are TGTGCCTGGAACCGACAGGGGACTGAAGCTTTCTTT.